This passage covers 18 T cell receptor beta chains from one sample sequenced in a study of blood T cells in healthy people across ages. Then a second PCR, running about 6 to 12 cycles, was carried out with a sample-barcoded 5' primer and a J-beta primer mix. TCRdb reprocessed the 5' RACE reads with MiXCR, giving one entry per CDR3 protein. The top ten clones hold about 3.3% of a sample with a few hundred thousand distinct CDR3 sequences, about 25% of them seen once. These data were likewise used in another study, on T cells of mothers and their children.

Source material: blood. The origin of the receptors is a boy aged 2-9 years in good health.

The chain combines TRBV5-6 with TRBJ1-3; D might be TRBD1 (5 bases). This CDR3 contains 14 residues. From germline, CDR1 is SGHDT and CDR2 YYEEEE. The germline V and J ends were trimmed by 2 bases and 4 bases, with 10 bases remaining between them. As DNA, the CDR3 is TGTGCCAGCAGCTTTTCGGGGACCGGAAACACCATATATTTT. Protein: CASSFSGTGNTIYF. The full variable domain, with the rest looked up from reference TRBV5-6 and TRBJ1-3, is DAGVTQSPTHLIKTRGQQVTLRCSPKSGHDTVSWYQQALGQGPQFIFQYYEEEERQRGNFPDRFSGHQFPNYSSELNVNALLLGDSALYLCASSFSGTGNTIYFGEGSWLTVV.

The chain couples TRBV2 to TRBJ1-3; D is perhaps TRBD1 (5 bases). CDR1 is SNHLY, CDR2 FYNNEI, per germline. Trimming left V 6 bases short and J 0 bases short, with 9 bases between. This CDR3 is built from 14 residues. The CDR3 nucleotides read TGTGCCAGCAGAGACAGAAACTCTGGAAACACCATATATTTT. This gives the protein CASRDRNSGNTIYF. The full variable domain, with the rest looked up from reference TRBV2 and TRBJ1-3, is EPEVTQTPSHQVTQMGQEVILRCVPISNHLYFYWYRQILGQKVEFLVSFYNNEISEKSEIFDDQFSVERPDGSNFTLKIRSTKLEDSAMYFCASRDRNSGNTIYFGEGSWLTVV.

This clonotype has ten or more counts. The chain carries TRBV10-3 and TRBJ2-4, with 8 bases matching TRBD1. V gave up 0 bases and J gave up 1 base; unmatched junction bases: 8. This CDR3 has 18 amino acids. Germline assignment: CDR1 ENHRY and CDR2 SYGVKD. CDR3: CAISESDTGGPAKNIQYF. CDR3 bases: TGTGCCATCAGTGAGTCGGATACAGGGGGTCCGGCCAAAAACATTCAGTACTTC.

This clonotype has more than one count but fewer than ten. The chain employs TRBV7-2 and TRBJ1-2, with a possible D match to TRBD1 (5 bases). Germline lookup yields CDR1 SGHTA and CDR2 FQGNSA. Between the trimmed V and J ends, which lost 3 bases and 4 bases, there was a span of 18 bases. The CDR3 sequence is 16 residues long. DNA for the CDR3: TGTGCCAGCAGCTTTGGGACGGACTTGGGACTCTATGGCTACACCTTC. As protein: CASSFGTDLGLYGYTF.

This clonotype was observed a few times. One junction end does not reproduce the germline sequence, and a read error may be involved. The gene calls are TRBV7-9 and TRBJ1-3; the D gene is possibly TRBD1 (5 bases). The CDR3 has 13 residues. Germline V gene lookup returns CDR1 SEHNR and CDR2 FQNEAQ (reference sequence). CDR3 loop: CASKPTAGSTIYF. CDR3 sequence (DNA): TGTGCCAGCAAACCGACAGCTGGAAGCACCATATATTTT.

V is TRBV29-1 and J is TRBJ2-1; the D call may be TRBD1 or TRBD2 (5 bases each). Germline CDR1 and CDR2: SQVTM and ANQGSEA. V was pared by 7 bases and J by 12 bases, with 19 bases between. This CDR3 comprises 12 residues. The CDR3: CSGIRWGFGQFF. The CDR3 DNA reads TGCAGCGGAATCCGCTGGGGGTTCGGGCAGTTCTTC.

The rearrangement uses TRBV20-1 and TRBJ1-6; TRBD1 might be the D (5 bases). The CDR3 has 14 residues. V shed 1 base and J shed 7 bases, with 11 bases lying between them. Germline CDR1 and CDR2: DFQATT and SNEGSKA (reference sequence). The CDR3 DNA reads TGCAGTGCTAGAGTTGGGGCGCCGAATTCACCCCTCCACTTT. This sequence encodes CSARVGAPNSPLHF.

V usage is TRBV29-1 and J usage is TRBJ2-7, with 11 bases matching TRBD2. J lost 6 bases, V lost 4 bases, and 8 bases had no gene match. Germline CDR1 and CDR2: SQVTM and ANQGSEA. The CDR3 is 14 amino acids. CDR3 sequence reads: CSVGPSGRSVEQYF. In DNA, the CDR3 is TGCAGCGTTGGGCCTAGCGGGAGGTCGGTCGAGCAGTACTTC.

This chain joins TRBV15 and TRBJ2-5; TRBD1 matches at 11 bases. Gene TRBJ2-7 matches the end of the DNA better, so the J call may be wrong. CDR3 size: 16 residues. CDR1 is LNHNV, CDR2 YYDKDF, per germline (reference sequence). The CDR3 DNA follows: TGTGCCACCAGTGCTATAAGGACAGGGGGCTTCCACGAGCAGTACTTC. Its translation is CATSAIRTGGFHEQYF.

This sequence joins TRBV6-2 or TRBV6-3 and TRBJ2-1; D possibly matches TRBD1 or TRBD2 (5 bases each). The CDR3 is made up of 19 amino acids. Per germline, CDR1 MNHEY and CDR2 SVGEGT. With 6 bases removed from V and 2 bases from J, the gap between germline ends came to 26 bases. CDR3 region: CASSLEFPTRGYPYNEQFF. Here the CDR3 DNA reads TGTGCCAGCAGCCTAGAGTTCCCCACACGGGGCTATCCCTACAATGAGCAGTTCTTC.

The chain joins TRBV7-2 to TRBJ2-5; D gene unclear. V lost 6 bases, J lost 4 bases, and 12 bases lay in between. This CDR3 is built from 13 residues. Germline V gives CDR1 SGHTA, CDR2 FQGNSA. In DNA, the CDR3 is TGTGCCAGCAGACTCGGCCGGGCAGAGACCCAGTACTTC. It encodes CASRLGRAETQYF.

This clonotype has just a few counts. The V call is TRBV20-1, the J call TRBJ2-5, with 8 bases matching TRBD2. There are 13 residues in the CDR3. Trimming removed 4 bases from V and 5 bases from J; junction bases left unmatched: 6. CDR1 and CDR2 (germline): DFQATT, SNEGSKA (reference sequence). The CDR3 is CSAIGGALETQYF. CDR3 DNA: TGCAGTGCTATCGGGGGGGCTTTGGAGACCCAGTACTTC.

This clonotype was seen a single time. This chain links TRBV7-8 with TRBJ1-1, with a possible D match to TRBD1 (6 bases). This CDR3 has 15 amino acids. CDR1 is SGHVS and CDR2 is FQNEAQ in the germline V gene. Between the trimmed V and J ends, which lost 6 bases and 2 bases, there was a span of 16 bases. The CDR3 spells CASRQIGQRNTEAFF. The CDR3 nucleotides are TGTGCCAGCAGACAGATCGGACAGCGTAACACTGAAGCTTTCTTT.

This clonotype was counted between two and nine times. V is TRBV13 and J is TRBJ1-1; TRBD1 matches at 7 bases. Germline-derived CDR1 and CDR2 are PRHDT and FYEKMQ (reference sequence). The CDR3 runs to 14 residues. The ends lost 5 bases at V and 4 bases at J; junction bases unmatched: 7. The CDR3 spells CASSRRTGSTEAFF. The DNA of the CDR3 is TGTGCCAGCAGCCGACGGACAGGATCCACTGAAGCTTTCTTT.

This chain links TRBV27 with TRBJ2-2; no clear D. Germline CDR1 and CDR2: MNHEY and SMNVEV (reference sequence). V lost 2 bases and J 3 bases, leaving 4 bases between the germline ends. CDR3 length: 13 residues. CDR3 in amino acids: CASSLEYTGELFF. The DNA of the CDR3 is TGTGCCAGCAGTTTAGAGTACACCGGGGAGCTGTTTTTT.

The chain has TRBV6-2 or TRBV6-3 and TRBJ2-5; D gene ambiguous. Near its end, the DNA agrees better with TRBJ2-1, so the J call may be wrong. The CDR3 has 11 residues. Per germline, CDR1 MNHEY and CDR2 SVGEGT. In DNA, the CDR3 is TGTGCCAGCAGCAACGGTGGAGAGCAGTTCTTC. As protein: CASSNGGEQFF.

In its sample, this clonotype was seen a few times. The chain employs TRBV20-1 and TRBJ2-5, with D possibly being TRBD2 (6 bases). V shed 6 bases and J shed 4 bases, with 12 bases lying between them. The CDR3 is made up of 12 amino acids. Germline values: CDR1 DFQATT, CDR2 SNEGSKA (reference sequence). The CDR3 spells CSAPTAGETQYF. The CDR3 nucleotides read TGCAGTGCCCCGACAGCGGGAGAGACCCAGTACTTC.

This clonotype was observed a handful of times. The chain has TRBV12-3 or TRBV12-4 and TRBJ2-1, with D maybe TRBD1 (5 bases). CDR3 length: 14 amino acids. V was trimmed by 4 bases and J by 6 bases, leaving 13 bases between them. The CDR3 nucleotides read TGTGCCAGCAGTTACTCCGTACAGGTCAATGAGCAGTTCTTC. It is translated as CASSYSVQVNEQFF.